Each of the 28 T cell receptor beta chains below was sequenced from the same sample in a study of blood T cells in healthy people across ages (dated by TCRdb to between 2014 and 2017). The library was prepared using 5' RACE. The instrument given in TCRdb is Illumina HiSeq 2500. A second PCR of roughly 6 to 11 cycles was performed with a sample-barcoded 5' primer and a J-beta primer mix. TCRdb reworked the public reads: Q25 trimming with fastp, MiXCR clone assembly, productive beta chains retained. Rows matching on CDR3 protein sequence are summarized as one entry with the most common DNA and genes. Recorded for this sample are about 700,000 distinct CDR3 sequences; 32% of them occurred a single time. The ten top clones hold 15% of the sample. Input material: blood. All receptors derive from a woman older than 75 in good health. Donor details come from another sample of the same person, matched by shared clones.

Concerning this clonotype: This may come from a read error, since a much larger clone is one base off. This sequence joins TRBV10-3 and TRBJ1-1, with a tentative D call TRBD1 (6 bases). Germline V gene sequence: CDR1 ENHRY, CDR2 SYGVKD. The CDR3 is 11 residues long. CDR3 bases: TGTGCCGCAACGGGGACAACTGGAGCTTTCTTT. This sequence encodes CAATGTTGAFF.

This clonotype was found a few times. This may come from a read error, since a much larger clone is one base off. V gene TRBV7-2 combines with J gene TRBJ1-2; possible D gene TRBD1, 5 bases. Germline loops: CDR1 SGHTA, CDR2 FQGNSA. Trimming left V 5 bases short and J 7 bases short, with 8 bases between. The CDR3 has 11 residues. Here the CDR3 reads CASSPRGGYTF. The CDR3 DNA follows: TGTGCCAGCAGCCCTAGGGGTGGCTACACCTTC.

This clonotype was detected many times. The V and J genes are TRBV9 and TRBJ1-2; D possibly corresponds to TRBD1 (5 bases). Germline V CDR1 and CDR2: SGDLS, YYNGEE. This CDR3 region has 16 residues. Trimming took off 0 bases at V and 7 bases at J, with 19 bases between the two ends. CDR3 in amino acids: CASSVAGSGTHRGYTF. CDR3 in DNA: TGTGCCAGCAGCGTAGCAGGGTCGGGCACCCACCGTGGCTACACCTTC.

This chain connects TRBV6-2 or TRBV6-3 to TRBJ2-5, with a possible D match to TRBD1 (5 bases). The J call may not be correct, given that the DNA end is closer to TRBJ2-7. CDR3 length: 14 amino acids. CDR1 MNHEY and CDR2 SVGEGT come from the germline V gene. The CDR3 DNA reads TGTGCCAGCAGTTACGGGGCGGACTCCTACGAGCAGTACTTC. Its protein is CASSYGADSYEQYF.

This clonotype was recorded at least ten times. CDR3 sequence reads: CASSLRGVRPGSSYNEQFF. The CDR3 DNA sequence: TGTGCCAGCAGTTTACGGGGGGTCCGACCGGGGAGCTCCTACAATGAGCAGTTCTTC. The V and J genes are TRBV12-3 or TRBV12-4 and TRBJ2-1; 7 bases are a match to TRBD2. V trimming: 2 bases; J trimming: 0 bases; junction bases outside the gene matches: 13. This CDR3 is 19 amino acids long.

This clonotype was counted many times. This chain joins TRBV12-3 or TRBV12-4 and TRBJ1-2, with D unclear. The CDR3 has 14 residues. V lost 5 bases to trimming and J lost 6 bases, with 16 bases between them. The CDR3 reads CASSLYSGRNGYTF. The CDR3 coding sequence is TGTGCCAGCAGTCTCTACTCGGGAAGAAATGGCTACACCTTC.

On this clonotype itself: A read error may produce the germline difference seen at one junction end. The CDR3 reads CASRGTANTGERFF. DNA of the CDR3: TGTGCCAGCAGGGGGACTGCGAACACCGGGGAGCGGTTTTTT. The genes are TRBV14 and TRBJ2-2; maybe TRBD2 (6 bases). CDR1 SGHDN and CDR2 FVKESK come from the germline V gene. The CDR3 extends over 14 amino acids.

Many counts were recorded for this clonotype. The V and J genes are TRBV24-1 and TRBJ2-1; D gene ambiguous. CDR1 is KGHDR, CDR2 SFDVKD, per germline. V lost 6 bases and J lost 6, with 8 bases in between. This CDR3 spans 12 amino acids. The CDR3 here is CATSMATNEQFF. The CDR3 DNA sequence: TGTGCCACCAGTATGGCAACCAATGAGCAGTTCTTC.

The table lists this clonotype with many counts. With a much larger clone just one base away, this may be a read error. This chain connects TRBV20-1 to TRBJ2-1, with 10 bases fitting TRBD2. The junction had 7 bases not matched to a gene; V was cut back by 5 bases and J by 3 bases. Germline V gives CDR1 DFQATT, CDR2 SNEGSKA (reference sequence). CDR3 length equals 15 residues. CDR3 bases: TGCAGTGCTGACGAGCGGGGGGGTCGCTACAATGAGCAGTTCTTC. Protein: CSADERGGRYNEQFF.

Ten or more counts support this clonotype. The V call is TRBV9, the J call TRBJ1-2, with D unresolved. Looked up from germline, CDR1 is SGDLS and CDR2 is YYNGEE. Trimming removed 0 bases from V and 2 bases from J, with 11 bases in between. The CDR3 spans 15 residues. The CDR3 DNA sequence: TGTGCCAGCAGCGTAGACGGGAAGAGGAACTATGGCTACACCTTC. It translates to CASSVDGKRNYGYTF.

Ten or more counts support this clonotype. The gene calls are TRBV7-8 and TRBJ1-2; D might be TRBD1 (5 bases). CDR3 length: 13 residues. The germline V and J ends were trimmed by 5 bases and 6 bases, with 13 bases remaining between them. Germline lookup yields CDR1 SGHVS and CDR2 FQNEAQ. The chain's CDR3 is CASSHRLGDGYTF. As DNA, the CDR3 is TGTGCCAGCAGCCACAGGTTGGGCGATGGCTACACCTTC.

The genes are TRBV2 and TRBJ2-2; D gene ambiguous. CDR1 and CDR2 from the germline V gene are SNHLY and FYNNEI. V was pared by 6 bases and J by 6 bases, with 11 bases between. The CDR3 is made up of 13 amino acids. Here the CDR3 reads CASSNSRSGELFF. CDR3 nucleotides: TGTGCCAGCAGCAATTCTCGATCCGGGGAGCTGTTTTTT.

The chain employs TRBV7-2 and TRBJ2-3; 8 bases are shared with TRBD2. With V trimmed by 0 bases and J by 0 bases, 5 bases remained unmatched. The germline V gene encodes CDR1 SGHTA and CDR2 FQGNSA. The CDR3 length is 17 residues. This CDR3 is CASSLAPIAGSTDTQYF. DNA for the CDR3: TGTGCCAGCAGCTTAGCCCCTATAGCGGGGAGCACAGATACGCAGTATTTT.

This clonotype turned up a few times. The CDR3 sequence: CASSTPVTSGSNEQFF. The CDR3 DNA is TGTGCCAGCAGTACCCCCGTGACTAGCGGGAGTAATGAGCAGTTCTTC. The rearrangement uses TRBV27 and TRBJ2-1; 12 nucleotides align to TRBD2. Germline values: CDR1 MNHEY, CDR2 SMNVEV (reference sequence). Trimming cost V 5 bases and J 7 bases; bases outside gene matches: 9. This CDR3 is 16 amino acids long.

The rearrangement uses TRBV9 and TRBJ2-2, with 11 positions matching TRBD2. CDR1 SGDLS and CDR2 YYNGEE come from the germline V gene. The CDR3 runs to 16 residues. Trimming took 0 bases from V and 7 from J; bases not matched to a gene: 5. In DNA, the CDR3 is TGTGCCAGCAGCGTAGCGTCTCTAGCGGGGGGCGGGGAGCTGTTTTTT. It yields the protein CASSVASLAGGGELFF.

This clonotype was seen many times. The chain links TRBV20-1 to TRBJ2-3, with D perhaps given as TRBD1 or TRBD2 (5 bases each). Trimming took 0 bases from V and 0 from J, leaving 19 bases between them. Germline CDR1 reads DFQATT; CDR2 reads SNEGSKA (reference sequence). The CDR3 extends over 18 amino acids. The CDR3 protein is CSARDGRPTGRSTDTQYF. Written as DNA, the CDR3 is TGCAGTGCTAGAGATGGCCGCCCAACGGGGCGGAGCACAGATACGCAGTATTTT.

Ten or more counts support this clonotype. The CDR3, as DNA: TGTGCCAGCGACCGTAGGGGTAGCTGGGAGACCCAGTACTTC. Translated, it gives CASDRRGSWETQYF. The genes are TRBV2 and TRBJ2-5, with a possible D match to TRBD1 (5 bases). Trimming left V 8 bases short and J 5 bases short, with 18 bases between. CDR1 is SNHLY and CDR2 is FYNNEI in the germline V gene. This CDR3 is built from 14 residues.

This clonotype appeared a few times. A single base separates this from a much larger clone, so it may be a read error. The chain joins TRBV5-6 to TRBJ2-5; a possible D gene is TRBD2 (5 bases). This CDR3 has 14 residues. Deletions cut 4 bases from V and 11 bases from J, with 21 bases between. CDR1 is SGHDT, CDR2 YYEEEE, per germline. The CDR3, as DNA: TGTGCCAGCAGCCGGTATGGGAGCTACAATGAGCAGTACTTC. Translation: CASSRYGSYNEQYF.

The rearrangement joins TRBV10-3 to TRBJ1-5, with TRBD1 as a possible D gene (6 bases). CDR1 and CDR2 from the germline V gene are ENHRY and SYGVKD. This CDR3 comprises 17 residues. V lost 0 bases and J 2 bases, leaving 14 bases between the germline ends. CDR3: CAISESVGGVGNQPQHF. CDR3 sequence (DNA): TGTGCCATCAGTGAGTCGGTAGGGGGGGTCGGCAATCAGCCCCAGCATTTT.

On this clonotype: A much larger clone is a single base away; this may be a read error. The chain combines TRBV4-2 with TRBJ2-7; 7 bases line up with TRBD2. Germline-derived CDR1 and CDR2 are LGHNA and YNFKEQ. The CDR3 covers 15 residues. The CDR3 DNA sequence: TGTGTCAGCAGCCAAGCCAGGACTAGCTCCTACGAGCAGTACTTC. It yields the protein CVSSQARTSSYEQYF.

This clonotype has ten or more counts. This CDR3 is CASSQDGTGQETQYF. The CDR3 nucleotides read TGTGCCAGCAGCCAAGACGGGACAGGGCAAGAGACCCAGTACTTC. The chain uses TRBV7-3 and TRBJ2-5; 9 bases are a match to TRBD1. The CDR3 is made up of 15 amino acids. Germline assignment: CDR1 SGHTA and CDR2 FQGTGA. V trimming: 5 bases; J trimming: 2 bases; junction bases outside the gene matches: 6.

There are many counts of this clonotype. CDR3 amino acids: CASSLTGGQVRETQYF. As DNA, the CDR3 is TGCGCCAGCAGCTTGACAGGGGGCCAAGTTAGGGAGACCCAGTACTTC. This chain joins TRBV5-1 and TRBJ2-5; 9 positions match TRBD1. Germline loops: CDR1 SGHRS, CDR2 YFSETQ. V gave up 1 base and J gave up 5 bases; unmatched junction bases: 9. The CDR3 totals 16 residues.

The chain carries TRBV6-6 and TRBJ2-4, with D perhaps TRBD2 (7 bases). The J call is in doubt because the DNA end fits TRBJ2-7 better. Per germline, CDR1 MNHNY and CDR2 SVGAGI (reference sequence). The CDR3 spans 17 residues. CDR3 sequence reads: CASSPPGGQLLRNEQYF. CDR3 DNA sequence: TGTGCCAGCAGTCCCCCCGGGGGGCAACTTCTAAGGAACGAGCAGTACTTC.

There are many counts of this clonotype. The V and J genes are TRBV2 and TRBJ1-5; no definite D call. The ends were cut back, 0 bases at V and 7 bases at J, with 13 bases in the middle. CDR1 is SNHLY, CDR2 FYNNEI, per germline. CDR3 size: 15 residues. CDR3 in DNA: TGTGCCAGCAGTGAAGCTTATAAAGGTCGCCAGCCCCAGCATTTT. It is translated as CASSEAYKGRQPQHF.

This clonotype came up a few times. The CDR3 DNA reads as TGTGCCAGCAGTAAACCGGGACTAGCGGACCAAGGAACAGATACGCAGTATTTT. This translates into CASSKPGLADQGTDTQYF. The V gene is TRBV27, the J gene TRBJ2-3, with 11 bases lining up with TRBD2. V trimming: 5 bases; J trimming: 3 bases; junction bases outside the gene matches: 13. The CDR3 totals 18 residues. CDR1 is MNHEY and CDR2 is SMNVEV in the germline V gene (reference sequence).

This clonotype was recorded many times. CDR3 in amino acids: CASIGDRESSQPQHF. The CDR3 region has the DNA TGTGCCAGCATAGGGGACAGGGAGAGTAGTCAGCCCCAGCATTTT. V is TRBV12-3 or TRBV12-4 and J is TRBJ1-5, with 9 nucleotides matching TRBD1. This CDR3 comprises 15 residues. V trimming: 7 bases; J trimming: 6 bases; junction bases outside the gene matches: 10.

This chain uses TRBV4-1 with TRBJ2-7, with 7 positions matching TRBD1. CDR1 and CDR2 from the germline V gene are MGHRA and YSYEKL. This CDR3 comprises 16 residues. The J segment lost 5 bases and the V segment lost 0 bases, leaving 10 bases of the junction unmatched. CDR3 protein: CASSQDGMATGNEQYF. Written as DNA, the CDR3 is TGCGCCAGCAGCCAAGATGGGATGGCGACAGGGAACGAGCAGTACTTC.

This clonotype was counted many times. This chain uses TRBV7-2 with TRBJ2-3, with D perhaps matching TRBD1 (6 bases). Trimming removed 8 bases from V and 0 bases from J, with 9 bases in between. The CDR3 runs 13 residues. Looked up from germline, CDR1 is SGHTA and CDR2 is FQGNSA. CDR3 in DNA: TGTGCCAGCTCGGACAGAAGCACAGATACGCAGTATTTT. Its translation: CASSDRSTDTQYF.